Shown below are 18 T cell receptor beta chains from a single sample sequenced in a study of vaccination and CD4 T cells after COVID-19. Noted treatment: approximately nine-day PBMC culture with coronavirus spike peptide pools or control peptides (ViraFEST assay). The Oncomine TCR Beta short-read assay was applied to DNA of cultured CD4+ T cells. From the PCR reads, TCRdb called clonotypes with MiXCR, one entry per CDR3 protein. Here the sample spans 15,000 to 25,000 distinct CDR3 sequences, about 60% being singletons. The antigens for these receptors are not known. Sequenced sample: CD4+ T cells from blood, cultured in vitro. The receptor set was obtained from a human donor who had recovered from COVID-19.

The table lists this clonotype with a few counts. This chain's CDR3 is CASSLRAGGTQTQYF. CDR3 bases: TGTGCCAGCAGCTTAAGGGCGGGAGGTACTCAGACCCAGTACTTC. The rearrangement links TRBV7-9 to TRBJ2-5, with 8 nucleotides matching TRBD2. The length of the CDR3 is 15 residues. Germline assignment: CDR1 SEHNR and CDR2 FQNEAQ (reference sequence). Trimming took 2 bases from V and 6 from J; bases not matched to a gene: 8. Full variable domain (missing parts from reference TRBV7-9 and TRBJ2-5): DTGVSQNPRHKITKRGQNVTFRCDPISEHNRLYWYRQTLGQGPEFLTYFQNEAQLEKSRLLSDRFSAERPKGSFSTLEIQRTEQGDSAMYLCASSLRAGGTQTQYFGPGTRLLVL.

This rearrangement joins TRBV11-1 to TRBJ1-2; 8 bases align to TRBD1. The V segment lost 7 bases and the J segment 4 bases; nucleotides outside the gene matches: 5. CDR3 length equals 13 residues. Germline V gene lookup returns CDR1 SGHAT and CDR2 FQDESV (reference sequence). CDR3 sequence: CASTNTGGYGYTF. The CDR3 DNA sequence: TGTGCCAGCACCAACACAGGGGGCTATGGCTACACCTTC.

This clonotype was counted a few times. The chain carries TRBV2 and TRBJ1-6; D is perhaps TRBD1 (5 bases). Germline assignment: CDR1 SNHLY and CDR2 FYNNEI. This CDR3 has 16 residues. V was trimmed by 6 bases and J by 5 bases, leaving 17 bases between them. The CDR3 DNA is TGTGCCAGCAGACCGGGACCCCGAGGGAATAATTCACCCCTCCACTTT. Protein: CASRPGPRGNNSPLHF.

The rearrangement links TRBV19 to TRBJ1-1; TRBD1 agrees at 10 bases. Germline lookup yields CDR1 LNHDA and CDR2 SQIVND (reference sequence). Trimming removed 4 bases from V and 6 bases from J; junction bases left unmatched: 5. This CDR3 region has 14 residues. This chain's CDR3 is CASSTGQGFAEAFF. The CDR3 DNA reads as TGTGCCAGTAGTACGGGACAGGGGTTCGCTGAAGCTTTCTTT.

The CDR3 DNA is TGTGCCAGCAGACAGACTACCACAGATACGCAGTATTTT. It translates to CASRQTTTDTQYF. The V call is TRBV27, the J call TRBJ2-3; D is possibly TRBD2 (5 bases). CDR1 is MNHEY, CDR2 SMNVEV, per germline (reference sequence). CDR3 length: 13 residues. With 6 bases removed from V and 2 bases from J, the gap between germline ends came to 9 bases.

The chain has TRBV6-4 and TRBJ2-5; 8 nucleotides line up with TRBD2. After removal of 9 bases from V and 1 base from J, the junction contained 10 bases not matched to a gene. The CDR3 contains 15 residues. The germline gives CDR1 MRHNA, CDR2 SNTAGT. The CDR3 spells CARITGRAVQETQYF. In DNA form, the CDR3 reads TGTGCCAGGATCACCGGGAGGGCCGTCCAAGAGACCCAGTACTTC.

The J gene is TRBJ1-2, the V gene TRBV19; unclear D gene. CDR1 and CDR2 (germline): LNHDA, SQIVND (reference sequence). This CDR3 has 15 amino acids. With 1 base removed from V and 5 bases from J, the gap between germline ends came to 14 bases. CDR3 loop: CASSIGGRSRYGYTF. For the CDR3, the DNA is TGTGCCAGTAGTATAGGAGGCAGGTCTCGGTATGGCTACACCTTC.

CDR3 in amino acids: CASSSSSGTVNYGYTF. The CDR3 coding sequence is TGTGCCAGCAGTTCATCGTCCGGGACGGTGAACTATGGCTACACCTTC. The rearrangement joins TRBV6-2 or TRBV6-3 to TRBJ1-2, with a tentative D call TRBD1 (5 bases). The CDR3 extends over 16 amino acids. Deletions cut 4 bases from V and 2 bases from J, with 17 bases between. Germline-derived CDR1 and CDR2 are MNHEY and SVGEGT.

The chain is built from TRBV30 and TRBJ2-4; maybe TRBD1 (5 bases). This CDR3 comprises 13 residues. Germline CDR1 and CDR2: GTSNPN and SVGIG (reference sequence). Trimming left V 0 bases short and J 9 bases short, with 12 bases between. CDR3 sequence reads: CAWSVGVYAIQYF. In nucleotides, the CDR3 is TGTGCCTGGAGTGTAGGGGTTTACGCCATTCAGTACTTC. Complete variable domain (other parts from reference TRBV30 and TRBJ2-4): SQTIHQWPATLVQPVGSPLSLECTVEGTSNPNLYWYRQAAGRGLQLLFYSVGIGQISSEVPQNLSASRPQDRQFILSSKKLLLSDSGFYLCAWSVGVYAIQYFGAGTRLSVL.

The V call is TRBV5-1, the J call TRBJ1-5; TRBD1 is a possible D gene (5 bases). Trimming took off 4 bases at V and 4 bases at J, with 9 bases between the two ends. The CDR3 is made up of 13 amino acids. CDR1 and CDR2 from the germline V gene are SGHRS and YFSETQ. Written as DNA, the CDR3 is TGCGCCAGCAGCCTGGCAGGGAATCAGCCCCAGCATTTT. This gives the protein CASSLAGNQPQHF.

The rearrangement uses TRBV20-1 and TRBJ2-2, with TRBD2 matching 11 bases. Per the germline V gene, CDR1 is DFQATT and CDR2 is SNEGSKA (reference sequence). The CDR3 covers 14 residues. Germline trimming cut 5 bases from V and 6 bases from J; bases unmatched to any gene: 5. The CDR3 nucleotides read TGCAGTGCTTCCCTAGCGGGAGGAGCCGGGGAGCTGTTTTTT. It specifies CSASLAGGAGELFF.

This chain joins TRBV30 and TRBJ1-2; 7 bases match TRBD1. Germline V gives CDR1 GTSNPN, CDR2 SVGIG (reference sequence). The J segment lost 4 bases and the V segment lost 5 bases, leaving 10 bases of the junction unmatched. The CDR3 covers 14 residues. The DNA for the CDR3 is TGTGCCTGGGTTTCTCCGGGACAGTCCTATGGCTACACCTTC. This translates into CAWVSPGQSYGYTF. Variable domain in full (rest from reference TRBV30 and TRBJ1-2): SQTIHQWPATLVQPVGSPLSLECTVEGTSNPNLYWYRQAAGRGLQLLFYSVGIGQISSEVPQNLSASRPQDRQFILSSKKLLLSDSGFYLCAWVSPGQSYGYTFGSGTRLTVV.

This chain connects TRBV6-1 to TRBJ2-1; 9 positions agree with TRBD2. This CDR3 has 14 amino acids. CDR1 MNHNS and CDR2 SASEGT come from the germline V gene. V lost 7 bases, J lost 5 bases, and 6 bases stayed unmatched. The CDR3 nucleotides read TGTGCCAGCAAGGAACTAGCGGGCGACAATGAGCAGTTCTTC. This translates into CASKELAGDNEQFF.

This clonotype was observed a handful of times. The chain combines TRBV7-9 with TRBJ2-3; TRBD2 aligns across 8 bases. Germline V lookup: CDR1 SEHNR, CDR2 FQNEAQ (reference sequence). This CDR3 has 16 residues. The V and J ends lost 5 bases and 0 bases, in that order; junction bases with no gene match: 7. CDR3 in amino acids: CASSGTSGASTDTQYF. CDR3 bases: TGTGCCAGCAGCGGCACTAGCGGAGCTAGCACAGATACGCAGTATTTT.

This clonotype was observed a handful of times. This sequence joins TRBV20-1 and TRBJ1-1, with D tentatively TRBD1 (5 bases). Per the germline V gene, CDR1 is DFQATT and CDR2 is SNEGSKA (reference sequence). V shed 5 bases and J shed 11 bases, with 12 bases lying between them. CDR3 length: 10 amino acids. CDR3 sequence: CSAGGRVAFF. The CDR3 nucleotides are TGCAGTGCTGGCGGCAGGGTGGCTTTCTTT.

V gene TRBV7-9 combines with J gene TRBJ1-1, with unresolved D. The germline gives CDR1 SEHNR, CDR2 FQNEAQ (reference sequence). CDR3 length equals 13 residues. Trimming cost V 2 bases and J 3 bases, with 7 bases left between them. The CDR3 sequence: CASSLMGDTEAFF. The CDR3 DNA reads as TGTGCCAGCAGCTTAATGGGTGACACTGAAGCTTTCTTT. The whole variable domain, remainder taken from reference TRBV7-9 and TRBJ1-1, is DTGVSQNPRHKITKRGQNVTFRCDPISEHNRLYWYRQTLGQGPEFLTYFQNEAQLEKSRLLSDRFSAERPKGSFSTLEIQRTEQGDSAMYLCASSLMGDTEAFFGQGTRLTVV.

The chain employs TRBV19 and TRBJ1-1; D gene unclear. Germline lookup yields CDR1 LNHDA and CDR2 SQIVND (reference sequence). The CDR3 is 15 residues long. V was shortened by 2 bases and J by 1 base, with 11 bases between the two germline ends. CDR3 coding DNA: TGTGCCAGTAGTATATGGGGAGTCGGGAACACTGAAGCTTTCTTT. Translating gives CASSIWGVGNTEAFF.

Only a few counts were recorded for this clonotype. CDR3: CSASLTGVQETQYF. The CDR3 DNA follows: TGCAGTGCTAGCCTAACAGGCGTTCAAGAGACCCAGTACTTC. The chain has TRBV20-1 and TRBJ2-5; a possible D gene is TRBD1 (5 bases). This CDR3 is 14 amino acids long. CDR1 and CDR2 from the germline V gene are DFQATT and SNEGSKA (reference sequence). The V and J ends lost 3 bases and 2 bases respectively, with 13 bases between them.